This is a list of T cell receptor beta chains from one sample in a study of CD8 T cells in ankylosing spondylitis. TCRdb passed the 5' RACE reads through MiXCR, listing each CDR3 protein once. The table lists around 280,000 distinct CDR3 sequences, roughly 20% of them singletons. The sequencing input was blood, either unsorted or a sorted T cell fraction (not recorded which). These receptors were taken from a male donor with ankylosing spondylitis or in good health (not recorded which). CDR3s include the opening cysteine and the closing phenylalanine or tryptophan. The order of the fields is CDR3 DNA, CDR3 protein, V gene, J gene, CDR3 length, clone size, D gene. The D gene is left open where the match is weak. Clone size is stated in some rows and not others, as once, few, many or a class when expanded.

DNA: TGCGCCAGCAACACATTATGGTCAGGGGGCATGGAGACCCAGTACTTC
CDR3: CASNTLWSGGMETQYF
V: TRBV5-1
J: TRBJ2-5
length: 16
size: few
D: TRBD1

DNA: TGTGCCAGCAGCTCGGGACTAGCGGGAGTTAAGGGCTCCTACAATGAGCAGTTCTTC
CDR3: CASSSGLAGVKGSYNEQFF
V: TRBV11-2
J: TRBJ2-1
length: 19
size: .
D: TRBD2

DNA: TGTGCCAGCGGACAGGCGAATCAGCCCCAGCATTTT
CDR3: CASGQANQPQHF
V: TRBV19
J: TRBJ1-5
length: 12
size: few
D: TRBD1

DNA: TGTGCCAGCAGCCCGACAGGGGCTAACAATCAGCCCCAGCATTTT
CDR3: CASSPTGANNQPQHF
V: TRBV4-2
J: TRBJ1-5
length: 15
size: many
D: TRBD1

DNA: TGCAGCGTTGGTACAGTCGCTAGCACAGATACGCAGTATTTT
CDR3: CSVGTVASTDTQYF
V: TRBV29-1
J: TRBJ2-3
length: 14
size: many
D: .

DNA: TGTGCCAGCAGCGTAGGGCTAACGGCAGATACGCAGTATTTT
CDR3: CASSVGLTADTQYF
V: TRBV9
J: TRBJ2-3
length: 14
size: few
D: .

DNA: TGCGCCAGCAGCCAAGCACGGAGCTCCTACAATGAGCAGTTCTTC
CDR3: CASSQARSSYNEQFF
V: TRBV4-1
J: TRBJ2-1
length: 15
size: .
D: .

DNA: TGCGCCAGCAGCTTGGAGGCGACACCATCAGAAGCTTTCTTT
CDR3: CASSLEATPSEAFF
V: TRBV5-1
J: TRBJ1-1
length: 14
size: many
D: .

DNA: TGTGCCAGCAGTGTCCTACGCACCGGGGAGCTGTTTTTT
CDR3: CASSVLRTGELFF
V: TRBV6-1
J: TRBJ2-2
length: 13
size: few
D: .

DNA: TGCGCCAGCAGCCCCGTAGCGGGACCCTACAATGAGCAGTTCTTC
CDR3: CASSPVAGPYNEQFF
V: TRBV4-1
J: TRBJ2-1
length: 15
size: few
D: TRBD2

DNA: TGTGCCAGCAGCTCGAAGACTAGCGGCTACAATGAGCAGTTCTTC
CDR3: CASSSKTSGYNEQFF
V: TRBV7-2
J: TRBJ2-1
length: 15
size: few
D: TRBD2

DNA: TGTGCCAGCAGCGTAGAAGCAGGGGGCGCTACCGGGGAGCTGTTTTTT
CDR3: CASSVEAGGATGELFF
V: TRBV9
J: TRBJ2-2
length: 16
size: .
D: TRBD1

DNA: TGCGCCAGCAGCCCTGGGGGGGCAGGCTACAATGAGCAGTTCTTC
CDR3: CASSPGGAGYNEQFF
V: TRBV5-1
J: TRBJ2-1
length: 15
size: few
D: .

DNA: TGCAGTGCCAAGTCCCCCGCTACGCAGTATTTT
CDR3: CSAKSPATQYF
V: TRBV20-1
J: TRBJ2-3
length: 11
size: .
D: .

DNA: TGTGCCAGCAGCCAAGATACAGGGATGAACACCGGGGAGCTGTTTTTT
CDR3: CASSQDTGMNTGELFF
V: TRBV4-2
J: TRBJ2-2
length: 16
size: few
D: .

DNA: TGCAGCGTTACCGAAACTAGCGGTTCCAAACGGGATACGCAGTATTTT
CDR3: CSVTETSGSKRDTQYF
V: TRBV29-1
J: TRBJ2-3
length: 16
size: few
D: TRBD2

DNA: TGTGCCTGGAGTATCGGTCAGAACACAGATACGCAGTATTTT
CDR3: CAWSIGQNTDTQYF
V: TRBV30
J: TRBJ2-3
length: 14
size: few
D: .

DNA: TGCAGCGTGTACCGGGACAGGGGGGAAGAGACCCAGTACTTC
CDR3: CSVYRDRGEETQYF
V: TRBV29-1
J: TRBJ2-5
length: 14
size: many
D: TRBD1

DNA: TGTGCCAGCAGTTTAAAGGGGACGAGCAATCAGCCCCAGCATTTT
CDR3: CASSLKGTSNQPQHF
V: TRBV12-3/TRBV12-4
J: TRBJ1-5
length: 15
size: few
D: .

DNA: TGCAGTGCTAGCACAGGGGGCGCGAACACCGGGGAGCTGTTTTTT
CDR3: CSASTGGANTGELFF
V: TRBV20-1
J: TRBJ2-2
length: 15
size: few
D: TRBD1

DNA: TGCGCCAGCAGCCCGGTACTAGCGGGGCCTGCTGAGCAGTTCTTC
CDR3: CASSPVLAGPAEQFF
V: TRBV4-1
J: TRBJ2-1
length: 15
size: .
D: TRBD2

DNA: TGTGCCAGCAGCGTAGGGACAGGGTTTAGCAATGAGCAGTTCTTC
CDR3: CASSVGTGFSNEQFF
V: TRBV9
J: TRBJ2-1
length: 15
size: .
D: TRBD1

DNA: TGCGCCAGCAGCTTGCCGGAGAATTCCTATGGCTACACCTTC
CDR3: CASSLPENSYGYTF
V: TRBV5-1
J: TRBJ1-2
length: 14
size: few
D: .

DNA: TGTGCCAGCAGCGTAGGAGAGGGATCGCAGTATTTT
CDR3: CASSVGEGSQYF
V: TRBV9
J: TRBJ2-3
length: 12
size: .
D: .

DNA: TGTGCCTGGAGTGTATCAGGGGCGGGCGGGGAGCTGTTTTTT
CDR3: CAWSVSGAGGELFF
V: TRBV30
J: TRBJ2-2
length: 14
size: .
D: .

DNA: TGTGCCAGCAGCCAAGATGGAACTAGCGGGACCCAAGAGACCCAGTACTTC
CDR3: CASSQDGTSGTQETQYF
V: TRBV4-2
J: TRBJ2-5
length: 17
size: .
D: TRBD2

DNA: TGTGCCAGCAGCAAGGACAGAAGCACAGATACGCAGTATTTT
CDR3: CASSKDRSTDTQYF
V: TRBV2
J: TRBJ2-3
length: 14
size: few
D: .

DNA: TGCAGTGCAAGGGGCAGGGTGTTAGAGACCCAGTACTTC
CDR3: CSARGRVLETQYF
V: TRBV20-1
J: TRBJ2-5
length: 13
size: few
D: .

DNA: TGTGCCAGCAGCCCCCCGACAGGGAGCTCCTACAATGAGCAGTTCTTC
CDR3: CASSPPTGSSYNEQFF
V: TRBV6-1
J: TRBJ2-1
length: 16
size: few
D: TRBD1

DNA: TGCAGTGCTCCAACCCCTAACTATGGCTACACCTTC
CDR3: CSAPTPNYGYTF
V: TRBV20-1
J: TRBJ1-2
length: 12
size: .
D: .

DNA: TGTGCCAGCAGCGGAACCGGGACTAGCGGGGGGGCCGTTTTGGCTACGCAGTATTTT
CDR3: CASSGTGTSGGAVLATQYF
V: TRBV12-3/TRBV12-4
J: TRBJ2-3
length: 19
size: .
D: TRBD2

DNA: TGTGCCAGCAGTGAAGCGGCTAGCCTAACTCCTGAGCAGTTCTTC
CDR3: CASSEAASLTPEQFF
V: TRBV2
J: TRBJ2-1
length: 15
size: many
D: .

DNA: TGTGCCAGCAGTTCGAGCGGGGACTATGGCTACACCTTC
CDR3: CASSSSGDYGYTF
V: TRBV28
J: TRBJ1-2
length: 13
size: few
D: .

DNA: TGCAGTGCGGAGGGACTAGCGGGAGTAGAGGGCGGGGAGCTGTTTTTT
CDR3: CSAEGLAGVEGGELFF
V: TRBV20-1
J: TRBJ2-2
length: 16
size: .
D: TRBD2

DNA: TGTGCCAGCATGGGTCAACAGCTCCAAGAGACCCAGTACTTC
CDR3: CASMGQQLQETQYF
V: TRBV2
J: TRBJ2-5
length: 14
size: many
D: .

DNA: TGTGCCAGCAGTGGCGCCGGGACAGGGAGTCGGGGAAACACCATATATTTT
CDR3: CASSGAGTGSRGNTIYF
V: TRBV6-1
J: TRBJ1-3
length: 17
size: few
D: TRBD1

DNA: TGTGCCAGCGGAAACCGGGCGCAAGAGACCCAGTACTTC
CDR3: CASGNRAQETQYF
V: TRBV12-3/TRBV12-4
J: TRBJ2-5
length: 13
size: .
D: .

DNA: TGCAGTGCTAGAGATACGCGGCGGGGGGACGATGAGCAGTTCTTC
CDR3: CSARDTRRGDDEQFF
V: TRBV20-1
J: TRBJ2-1
length: 15
size: few
D: TRBD2

DNA: TGCGCCAGCAGCTTCAGTGATACAGATACGCAGTATTTT
CDR3: CASSFSDTDTQYF
V: TRBV5-1
J: TRBJ2-3
length: 13
size: few
D: .

DNA: TGCAGTGCTTATCTCGCTAGAGATTACAATGAGCAGTTCTTC
CDR3: CSAYLARDYNEQFF
V: TRBV20-1
J: TRBJ2-1
length: 14
size: few
D: .

DNA: TGCGCCAGCAGCTTGGACGGGGGAATGAATGAGCAGTTCTTC
CDR3: CASSLDGGMNEQFF
V: TRBV5-1
J: TRBJ2-1
length: 14
size: few
D: .

DNA: TGTGCCATCAGTGGCACCCTGGCGGCTCCCAATGAGCAGTTCTTC
CDR3: CAISGTLAAPNEQFF
V: TRBV10-3
J: TRBJ2-1
length: 15
size: .
D: .

DNA: TGTGCCACCAGCACCGACCGGGCTCCCAATAGGGCCAACGTCCTGACTTTC
CDR3: CATSTDRAPNRANVLTF
V: TRBV15
J: TRBJ2-6
length: 17
size: few
D: .

DNA: TGCAGCGTTAACACAGACAATGAAAAACTGTTTTTT
CDR3: CSVNTDNEKLFF
V: TRBV29-1
J: TRBJ1-4
length: 12
size: .
D: .

DNA: TGCGCCAGCAGCAATTTGGGCAGGCAGTATTTT
CDR3: CASSNLGRQYF
V: TRBV5-1
J: TRBJ2-3
length: 11
size: few
D: .

DNA: TGTGCCATCTCCGCGGGACAGGGAAAAGAGACCCAGTACTTC
CDR3: CAISAGQGKETQYF
V: TRBV6-1
J: TRBJ2-5
length: 14
size: .
D: TRBD1

DNA: TGTGCCACCAGCAGAGGAGGCAGGGACGATCAGCCCCAGCATTTT
CDR3: CATSRGGRDDQPQHF
V: TRBV15
J: TRBJ1-5
length: 15
size: few
D: .

DNA: TGCAGTGCTAGAGACATAGCGGGAGTAACAGATACGCAGTATTTT
CDR3: CSARDIAGVTDTQYF
V: TRBV20-1
J: TRBJ2-3
length: 15
size: .
D: TRBD2

DNA: TGTGCCAGCAGTCGGCAGACAGGGGGCCGTGGCTACACCTTC
CDR3: CASSRQTGGRGYTF
V: TRBV12-3/TRBV12-4
J: TRBJ1-2
length: 14
size: .
D: TRBD1

DNA: TGCGCCAGCAGCTCGACAGGGGACGAGCAGTTCTTC
CDR3: CASSSTGDEQFF
V: TRBV5-1
J: TRBJ2-1
length: 12
size: many
D: TRBD1

DNA: TGTGCCAGCAGCTTAGCCGGGACAGGGCTTGTGGAGACCCAGTACTTC
CDR3: CASSLAGTGLVETQYF
V: TRBV7-9
J: TRBJ2-5
length: 16
size: .
D: TRBD1

DNA: TGTGCCAGCAGCTTTGACCCCCGAAATACGCAGTATTTT
CDR3: CASSFDPRNTQYF
V: TRBV7-2
J: TRBJ2-3
length: 13
size: .
D: .

DNA: TGTGCCACCAGCAGAGGGCCTAGCTATAGCACAGATACGCAGTATTTT
CDR3: CATSRGPSYSTDTQYF
V: TRBV15
J: TRBJ2-3
length: 16
size: .
D: .

DNA: TGTGCCAGGAGACCCATGCCCACAGATACGCAGTATTTT
CDR3: CARRPMPTDTQYF
V: TRBV5-8
J: TRBJ2-3
length: 13
size: .
D: .

DNA: TGTGCCAGCTATTCAGATGGGGCCCAGCATTTT
CDR3: CASYSDGAQHF
V: TRBV28
J: TRBJ1-5
length: 11
size: many
D: .

DNA: TGTGCCAGCAGCTCCTTGTACCAGGACTCTGGAAACACCATATATTTT
CDR3: CASSSLYQDSGNTIYF
V: TRBV3-1
J: TRBJ1-3
length: 16
size: .
D: .

DNA: TGTGCCATCAAATTAAGGGGCTCGGAGGAGACCCAGTACTTC
CDR3: CAIKLRGSEETQYF
V: TRBV10-3
J: TRBJ2-5
length: 14
size: .
D: .